Shown below are 5 T cell receptor beta chains from a single sample sequenced in a study of cytomegalovirus exposure and HLA in healthy donors. PCR primers comprised 60 Vbeta and 13 Jbeta primers. Assay used: immunoSEQ multiplex PCR; TCRdb lists only in-frame clones, some missing. The sample gives over 100,000 clones, around 9% of which show up once; 5% to 7% is in the top ten. Sequencing input: PBMCs. These receptors originate from a man in his forties or fifties in good health and CMV-seronegative.

V and J are TRBV5-1 and TRBJ1-1; D unresolved. The CDR3 consists of 14 residues. Germline lookup yields CDR1 SGHRS and CDR2 YFSETQ. Trimming removed 0 bases at V and 1 base at J, with 7 bases between. CDR3 protein: CASSLVSGNTEAFF. In DNA, the CDR3 is TGCGCCAGCAGCTTGGTGTCAGGGAACACTGAAGCTTTCTTT.

This clone has just a few counts. V and J are TRBV12-5 and TRBJ1-5; D remains ambiguous. This CDR3 spans 13 amino acids. Germline V gene data show CDR1 as LGHNT and CDR2 as FRNRAP. The V gene lost 2 bases and the J gene lost 4 bases, with 6 bases spanning the gap. DNA for the CDR3: TGTGCTAGTGGTTTGTCGGAGAATCAGCCCCAGCATTTT. It codes for CASGLSENQPQHF.

This clone has more than one count but fewer than ten. The chain has TRBV5-1 and TRBJ1-6; 9 positions match TRBD1. The J segment lost 11 bases and the V segment lost 4 bases, leaving 7 bases of the junction unmatched. Germline V lookup: CDR1 SGHRS, CDR2 YFSETQ. The CDR3 is 14 residues long. CDR3 coding DNA: TGCGCCAGCAGCCTCGGGACAGGGCTGACACCCCTCCACTTT. This translates into CASSLGTGLTPLHF.

This clone occurred a few times. The chain couples TRBV6-1 to TRBJ1-6; D possibly corresponds to TRBD1 (6 bases). CDR1 is MNHNS, CDR2 SASEGT, per germline. V was cut by 5 bases and J by 5 bases, with 10 bases left in between. CDR3 size: 14 residues. The CDR3 is CASSIGTNNSPLHF. The CDR3 DNA reads as TGTGCCAGCAGTATCGGGACAAATAATTCACCCCTCCACTTT.

In its sample, this clone was seen a few times. V usage is TRBV20-1 and J usage is TRBJ1-2; no clear D. This CDR3 is built from 11 residues. The V gene lost 3 bases and the J gene lost 2 bases, with 4 bases spanning the gap. Looked up from germline, CDR1 is DFQATT and CDR2 is SNEGSKA (reference sequence). CDR3 DNA sequence: TGCAGTGCTAGGGCCAACTATGGCTACACCTTC. Encoded protein: CSARANYGYTF.